This T cell receptor (beta chain) was retrieved from a study of read filtering for tumor transcriptome and immune sequencing (dated by TCRdb to about 2020). As for the study more broadly: Of the patients in the cohort, approximately 17 were male and fewer than 15 were female, and their mean age was 65.9 years, with a range of about 40 to 85. By revised international staging, 8 or 9 patients were R-ISS I, some 16 were R-ISS II and over 5 were R-ISS III. TCR-region mapped reads per sample ranged from about 3.5 to 10.27 million with IR-seq versus only roughly 75 to 1,300 with RNA-seq. After DNase treatment, whole-transcriptome libraries were prepared using the TruSeq RNA Access Library Prep Kit. A main aim was a read-filtering strategy for immune repertoire data, specifically whether clonotypes supported by a single read should be removed. Using the same bone marrow samples, the study ran both targeted immune repertoire sequencing and bulk whole-transcriptome sequencing and then compared the TCR repertoires from each method. Study-wide conclusions, independent of this receptor: The correlation between IR-seq and RNA-seq shared clonotype proportions was increased by removal of single-read clonotypes. The sorted CD138-negative fraction was a mixed bone marrow immune population, not purified T cells. In IR-seq, about 82% of clonotypes but approximately 3.7% of total reads were represented by single-read clonotypes, whereas in RNA-seq, 74.6% of clonotypes and almost 45% of reads were represented by single-read clonotypes. Compared with RNA-seq, IR-seq captured clonotypes at much greater depth and more reliably, and a smaller IR-seq throughput was enough to identify most of the shared clonotypes.

Every patient had bone marrow sampled at the time of active disease. Isolation of bone marrow mononuclear cells was performed by Ficoll-Hypaque density gradient centrifugation. To remove myeloma plasma cells, the cells were labeled with CD138 magnetic microbeads on a MACS separator, and CD138-negative cells were then collected by negative selection. Flow cytometry with CD138 antibodies on an Attune NxT was used to check how pure the isolated cells were. Total RNA was extracted with TRIzol reagent and quantified with a NanoDrop spectrophotometer. For each patient, paired RNA-seq and IR-seq were run on the CD138-negative bone marrow sample from that patient. This clonotype has ten or more counts. Its antigen is still unknown. Base qualities are not at hand, and no much larger clone is one base apart. Starting from about 400 ng RNA, TCR libraries were constructed with the Immunoverse kit using molecular barcoded adaptors that cover the alpha/delta and beta/gamma chains. The same RNA used for transcriptome sequencing was used for TCR library preparation. Sequencing of TCR libraries was carried out on an Illumina HiSeq 4000 with 2 x 150 cycles. The source study handled its data this way. Using MiXCR, which included quality filtering and error correction, TCR reads were aligned to human V, D, J and C references and then assembled into CDR3 clonotypes. Clonotype counts and gene usage diversity were analyzed with the tcR package in R. For inspection of raw mapping reads, RNA-seq reads were mapped by STAR aligner version 2.5.3a onto GRCh37 of the human genome. To test how sequencing depth affects detected clonotypes, IR-seq fastq files were randomly downsampled with Seqtk 1.3. TCRdb trimmed the raw reads at Q25, called clones with MiXCR and kept productive beta chains. Under each unique CDR3 protein, matching rows form one entry showing the most common genes and DNA. The V and J calls here are based on TCRdb, not the publication. The sample table records 50,000 or so distinct CDR3 sequences; roughly an eighth of these occur just once. The ten largest account for approximately 16% of the sample.

Sequenced input: a population of CD138-negative cells sorted from bone marrow. Sample cell subset or site, as interpreted from the label and publication: bone marrow mononuclear cells depleted of CD138+ plasma/myeloma cells by negative magnetic selection. The sequence was collected from a donor at least 40 years old with multiple myeloma.

The CDR3 amino acid sequence is: CSVEDPAGDQPQHF. The DNA reads TGCAGCGTTGAAGATCCGGCAGGGGATCAGCCCCAGCATTTT. This receptor chain uses TRBV29-1 and TRBJ1-5; D gene: possibly TRBD1, on 6 matching bases. Including the terminal cysteine and phenylalanine, the CDR3 comprises 14 residues. Of all the DNA, just the CDR3 is kept, 42 bases in frame from base 1. V is clipped by 0 bases and J by 5 bases, and the sequence between their germline boundaries is 11 bases long. The germline V gene encodes CDR1 SQVTM and CDR2 ANQGSEA.